These 19 T cell receptor beta chains were all obtained from the same sample, sequenced in a study of T cells in Graves' hyperthyroidism and ophthalmopathy (dated by TCRdb to the late 2010s). Library preparation was by multiplex PCR. The listed sequencing device is Illumina HiSeq 2000. Amplification of TCR beta CDR3 regions was carried out from RNA transcripts. A first-round RT-PCR of the TCR CDR3 used the HTBI primer set with the Qiagen OneStep RT-PCR kit. Using fastp trimming at Q25 and MiXCR clonotype assembly, TCRdb reanalyzed the public sequencing data and kept in-frame beta chains. Rows with a matching CDR3 protein are joined into one entry that keeps the most common DNA and genes. The sample has about 570,000 distinct CDR3 sequences on record, around 42% of them singletons. The ten largest make up around a fifth of the sample. The sample comprised peripheral blood or thyroid tissue (not recorded which). Every receptor here comes from an adult woman with Graves' disease, either hyperthyroidism or ophthalmopathy (not recorded which).

As for this clonotype: At one boundary the junction diverges from the germline segment, which might be a read error. This chain joins TRBV4-1 and TRBJ2-5, with no clear D. There are 15 residues in the CDR3. The germline V gene encodes CDR1 MGHRA and CDR2 YSYEKL. The CDR3 nucleotides read TGTGCCAGCAGCCAAGAGGCCCTACCGGAAGAGACCCAGTACTTC. Protein: CASSQEALPEETQYF.

At least ten counts were recorded for this clonotype. V is TRBV7-9 and J is TRBJ1-2; possible D gene TRBD1, 5 bases. CDR1 is SEHNR and CDR2 is FQNEAQ in the germline V gene (reference sequence). V lost 8 bases, J lost 10 bases, and 11 bases lay in between. The length of the CDR3 is 10 residues. Written as DNA, the CDR3 is TGTGCCAGCGGGGGGGGATCCTACACCTTC. Translated, it gives CASGGGSYTF.

V is TRBV28 and J is TRBJ1-1; D gene unclear. This CDR3 spans 14 amino acids. Germline V gene lookup returns CDR1 MDHEN and CDR2 SYDVKM. Deletions cut 5 bases from V and 5 bases from J, with 15 bases between. CDR3 sequence: CASSSGPTVTEAFF. The CDR3 coding sequence is TGTGCCAGCAGTAGTGGCCCCACGGTAACTGAAGCTTTCTTT.

This clonotype was counted only a few times. The chain combines TRBV5-6 with TRBJ1-4; D is unclear. The length of the CDR3 is 17 residues. V was cut by 4 bases and J by 2 bases, with 18 bases left in between. Germline CDR1 and CDR2: SGHDT and YYEEEE. CDR3: CASSPAGLWGTNEKLFF. CDR3 coding DNA: TGTGCCAGCAGCCCGGCGGGGTTATGGGGTACTAATGAAAAACTGTTTTTT.

V is TRBV25-1 and J is TRBJ2-7; a weak D match, TRBD1 (6 bases). CDR1 and CDR2 (germline): MGHDK, SYGVNS. The CDR3 runs 16 residues. Trimming took 1 base from V and 1 from J, leaving 14 bases between them. The CDR3 DNA reads as TGTGCCAGCAGTGAATCTGTAGCCAGGGGTTCCTACGAGCAGTACTTC. Its protein product is CASSESVARGSYEQYF.

This clonotype was counted ten times or more. CDR3 residues: CASSRGAAGGSNEQYF. For the CDR3, the DNA is TGTGCCAGCAGCCGCGGTGCAGCGGGAGGGTCAAACGAGCAGTACTTC. The rearrangement uses TRBV12-3 or TRBV12-4 and TRBJ2-7; 10 bases are a match to TRBD2. This CDR3 has 16 amino acids. V lost 6 bases to trimming and J lost 5 bases; unmatched junction nucleotides: 13.

There are many counts of this clonotype. V usage is TRBV5-1 and J usage is TRBJ1-4, with D possibly being TRBD1 (6 bases). This CDR3 contains 14 residues. Germline assignment: CDR1 SGHRS and CDR2 YFSETQ. V lost 3 bases to trimming and J lost 8 bases, with 14 bases between them. The CDR3, as DNA: TGCGCCAGCAGCTCCAGGGGACGGGGCGAAAAACTGTTTTTT. It specifies CASSSRGRGEKLFF.

This clonotype appeared many times. This chain links TRBV2 with TRBJ2-7, with TRBD2 matching over 13 bases. The germline gives CDR1 SNHLY, CDR2 FYNNEI. The CDR3 consists of 17 residues. With 5 bases clipped from V and 5 bases from J, the junction kept 12 bases outside the gene matches. This CDR3 is CASSFRRLAGGFDEQYF. CDR3 bases: TGTGCCAGCAGTTTTCGCCGACTAGCGGGAGGCTTCGACGAGCAGTACTTC.

The chain carries TRBV7-9 and TRBJ1-5, with TRBD1 as a possible D gene (5 bases). Germline CDR1 is SEHNR and CDR2 is FQNEAQ (reference sequence). V shed 5 bases and J shed 7 bases, with 15 bases lying between them. This CDR3 has 14 residues. The DNA for the CDR3 is TGTGCCAGCAGCCTCCCAGGGTTCAGGCAGCCCCAGCATTTT. Translated, it gives CASSLPGFRQPQHF.

V gene TRBV7-2 combines with J gene TRBJ1-5, with D possibly matching TRBD1 (6 bases). The CDR3 runs to 17 residues. From germline, CDR1 is SGHTA and CDR2 FQGNSA. The V and J ends lost 4 bases and 5 bases respectively, with 21 bases between them. CDR3 residues: CASSSQGSAGAHQPQHF. DNA for the CDR3: TGTGCCAGCAGCTCCCAAGGTTCGGCAGGGGCCCATCAGCCCCAGCATTTT.

This clonotype was observed at least ten times. This chain joins TRBV5-1 and TRBJ1-3; 9 bases map to TRBD1. The CDR3 has 15 residues. The ends lost 2 bases at V and 2 bases at J; junction bases unmatched: 2. CDR1 and CDR2 from the germline V gene are SGHRS and YFSETQ. This CDR3 is CASSLGDRAGNTIYF. CDR3 DNA sequence: TGCGCCAGCAGCTTAGGGGACAGGGCTGGAAACACCATATATTTT.

This clonotype was counted a few times. A much more abundant neighbour one base away suggests this may be a read error. The chain has TRBV11-1 and TRBJ2-7; 7 positions agree with TRBD1. V was clipped by 5 bases and J by 0 bases; unmatched bases: 4. Germline V gene sequence: CDR1 SGHAT, CDR2 FQDESV (reference sequence). The CDR3 is 14 amino acids. The CDR3 DNA reads TGTGCCAGCAGCGTCGGGACAGCCTCCTACGAGCAGTACTTC. It encodes CASSVGTASYEQYF.

V is TRBV15 and J is TRBJ2-7, with 10 bases that match TRBD1. V trimming: 1 base; J trimming: 5 bases; junction bases outside the gene matches: 5. The CDR3 extends over 15 amino acids. Germline assignment: CDR1 LNHNV and CDR2 YYDKDF (reference sequence). The chain's CDR3 is CATSRGDRGTDEQYF. Written as DNA, the CDR3 is TGTGCCACCAGCAGAGGGGACAGGGGTACCGACGAGCAGTACTTC.

This clonotype was recorded many times. This sequence joins TRBV5-8 and TRBJ1-4; D might be TRBD1 (5 bases). V was trimmed by 3 bases and J by 10 bases, leaving 10 bases between them. CDR1 is SGHTS and CDR2 is YDEGEE in the germline V gene. There are 12 residues in the CDR3. CDR3 nucleotide sequence: TGTGCCAGCAGCTCCAGGGAGGGAAAACTGTTTTTT. It codes for CASSSREGKLFF.

This rearrangement joins TRBV4-2 to TRBJ2-7; 7 bases line up with TRBD2. After removal of 1 base from V and 3 bases from J, the junction contained 18 bases not matched to a gene. The CDR3 covers 19 residues. Per germline, CDR1 LGHNA and CDR2 YNFKEQ. The CDR3 spells CASSQGSLAEVGFLYEQYF. In DNA, the CDR3 is TGTGCCAGCAGCCAAGGGTCCCTAGCGGAAGTCGGCTTCCTCTACGAGCAGTACTTC.

Ten or more counts support this clonotype. The chain uses TRBV7-9 and TRBJ2-5; D unclear. With 1 base removed from V and 3 bases from J, the gap between germline ends came to 3 bases. Germline lookup yields CDR1 SEHNR and CDR2 FQNEAQ (reference sequence). The CDR3 has 12 amino acids. CDR3 in amino acids: CASSLVEETQYF. As DNA, the CDR3 is TGTGCCAGCAGCTTAGTAGAAGAGACCCAGTACTTC.

This clonotype came up many times. The chain uses TRBV13 and TRBJ2-5, with 7 nucleotides matching TRBD1. Germline V lookup: CDR1 PRHDT, CDR2 FYEKMQ (reference sequence). J gave up 3 bases and V 5 bases, and 9 bases lay outside the gene matches. The CDR3 totals 15 residues. The chain's CDR3 is CASSLYTGVKETQYF. In nucleotides, the CDR3 is TGTGCCAGCAGCCTTTATACAGGGGTAAAAGAGACCCAGTACTTC.

The genes are TRBV29-1 and TRBJ2-5; the D gene is possibly TRBD2 (5 bases). The length of the CDR3 is 11 residues. Trimming removed 5 bases from V and 4 bases from J, with 8 bases in between. Germline V gene lookup returns CDR1 SQVTM and CDR2 ANQGSEA. The CDR3 DNA sequence: TGCAGCGTTACTAGTGCAGAGACCCAGTACTTC. This gives the protein CSVTSAETQYF. Based on the CDR3 plus reference TRBV29-1 and TRBJ2-5, the full variable domain is SAVISQKPSRDICQRGTSLTIQCQVDSQVTMMFWYRQQPGQSLTLIATANQGSEATYESGFVIDKFPISRPNLTFSTLTVSNMSPEDSSIYLCSVTSAETQYFGPGTRLLVL.

On this clonotype itself: One end of the junction is discordant with germline, which a read error may explain. The chain combines TRBV9 with TRBJ2-2; 15 bases line up with TRBD2. The CDR3 totals 18 residues. The germline CDR1 and CDR2 sequences are SGDLS and YYNGEE. The CDR3: CASSAGLAGGPGTGELSW. CDR3 in DNA: TGTGCCAGCAGCGCCGGACTAGCGGGAGGGCCGGGCACCGGGGAGCTGTCTTGG. The full variable domain, rest sourced from reference TRBV9 and TRBJ2-2, is DSGVTQTPKHLITATGQRVTLRCSPRSGDLSVYWYQQSLDQGLQFLIQYYNGEERAKGNILERFSAQQFPDLHSELNLSSLELGDSALYFCASSAGLAGGPGTGELSWGEGSRLTVL.